Listed below are T cell receptor beta chains from one sample, sequenced in a study of cytomegalovirus exposure and HLA in healthy donors. This table comes from immunoSEQ multiplex PCR, and its TCRdb copy is limited to in-frame clones, with some not included. The table has approximately 120,000 clones, 74% seen once; the top ten hold 2% to 2.5%. Material: PBMCs. The receptors originated from a human donor in good health. Each CDR3 is given with its conserved first and last residue. The D gene is left open where the match is weak. Size is omitted from some rows. Given values are once, few, many or a class for expanded clones.

J: TRBJ2-7
D: -
V: TRBV7-9
size: -
CDR3: CASSLLLPYEQYF
DNA: TGTGCCAGCAGCTTACTACTGCCCTACGAGCAGTACTTC

J: TRBJ2-7
D: -
V: TRBV2
size: -
CDR3: CARSQGYDEQYF
DNA: TGTGCCAGATCCCAGGGATATGACGAGCAGTACTTC

J: TRBJ1-2
D: -
V: TRBV19
size: -
CDR3: CASTLGEARSNYGYTF
DNA: TGTGCCAGTACCCTGGGGGAGGCCCGGTCTAACTATGGCTACACCTTC

J: TRBJ2-1
D: -
V: TRBV27
size: -
CDR3: CASSSQGRYEQFF
DNA: TGTGCCAGCAGTTCACAGGGGAGGTATGAGCAGTTCTTC

J: TRBJ2-5
D: -
V: TRBV7-6
size: once
CDR3: CASSLAGYGSGGKETQYF
DNA: TGTGCCAGCAGCTTAGCGGGCTACGGATCCGGGGGTAAAGAGACCCAGTACTTC

J: TRBJ2-7
D: TRBD2
V: TRBV27
size: -
CDR3: CATHFSGRVYEQYF
DNA: TGTGCCACCCATTTTAGCGGGAGGGTCTACGAGCAGTACTTC

J: TRBJ2-3
D: -
V: TRBV21-1
size: -
CDR3: CASNLFGQGEKQSTDTQYF
DNA: TGTGCCAGCAACCTGTTCGGACAGGGGGAAAAACAGAGCACAGATACGCAGTATTTT

J: TRBJ1-4
D: -
V: TRBV28
size: -
CDR3: CASRQGPATNEKLFF
DNA: TGTGCCAGCAGGCAGGGTCCCGCAACTAATGAAAAACTGTTTTTT

J: TRBJ2-7
D: -
V: TRBV4-2
size: -
CDR3: CASSQHRGWQYF
DNA: TGTGCCAGCAGCCAACATCGGGGATGGCAGTACTTC

J: TRBJ1-2
D: -
V: TRBV4-2
size: -
CDR3: CASSQDMAGTNYGYTF
DNA: TGTGCCAGCAGCCAAGATATGGCAGGTACTAACTATGGCTACACCTTC

J: TRBJ1-5
D: TRBD1
V: TRBV15
size: -
CDR3: CATSRTGTGGPNQPQHF
DNA: TGTGCCACCAGCCGAACCGGGACAGGGGGTCCCAATCAGCCCCAGCATTTT

J: TRBJ1-1
D: -
V: TRBV7-3
size: few
CDR3: CASSSEPLNTEAFF
DNA: TGTGCCAGCAGCTCTGAGCCATTGAACACTGAAGCTTTCTTT

J: TRBJ2-3
D: TRBD1
V: TRBV6-1
size: once
CDR3: CASNLDRVSTDTQYF
DNA: TGTGCCAGCAACCTCGACAGGGTTAGCACAGATACGCAGTATTTT

J: TRBJ2-5
D: TRBD2
V: TRBV7-6
size: once
CDR3: CASSLTSGRAQETQYF
DNA: TGTGCCAGCAGCTTAACCAGCGGGAGGGCTCAAGAGACCCAGTACTTC

J: TRBJ1-5
D: -
V: TRBV6-5
size: -
CDR3: CASSYSGGPQHF
DNA: TGTGCCAGCAGTTACTCGGGGGGGCCCCAGCATTTT

J: TRBJ2-1
D: TRBD2
V: TRBV5-1
size: -
CDR3: CASILYPGLAGVSSYNEQFF
DNA: TGCGCCAGCATCCTTTATCCGGGACTAGCGGGGGTTAGCTCCTACAATGAGCAGTTCTTC

J: TRBJ2-5
D: TRBD2
V: TRBV30
size: few
CDR3: CAWSVGLAVETQYF
DNA: TGTGCCTGGAGTGTAGGCCTAGCGGTGGAGACCCAGTACTTC

J: TRBJ1-4
D: -
V: TRBV7-8
size: -
CDR3: CASSPRGANEKLFF
DNA: TGTGCCAGCAGCCCCCGGGGAGCTAATGAAAAACTGTTTTTT

J: TRBJ2-2
D: -
V: TRBV29-1
size: once
CDR3: CSVGRANTGELFF
DNA: TGCAGCGTTGGCAGGGCAAACACCGGGGAGCTGTTTTTT

J: TRBJ1-5
D: -
V: TRBV6-5
size: -
CDR3: CASRPTGPNQPQHF
DNA: TGTGCCAGCAGGCCCACAGGGCCGAATCAGCCCCAGCATTTT

J: TRBJ2-7
D: TRBD2
V: TRBV30
size: -
CDR3: CAWSVGGRGYEQYF
DNA: TGTGCCTGGAGTGTCGGCGGGAGGGGATACGAGCAGTACTTC

J: TRBJ1-1
D: -
V: TRBV28
size: few
CDR3: CASSSRGNTEAFF
DNA: TGTGCCAGCAGTTCCAGGGGGAACACTGAAGCTTTCTTT

J: TRBJ2-5
D: TRBD2
V: TRBV29-1
size: few
CDR3: CSLSGAPGETQYF
DNA: TGCAGCTTAAGCGGGGCCCCTGGGGAGACCCAGTACTTC

J: TRBJ1-4
D: -
V: TRBV9
size: -
CDR3: CASSYLDRGKLFF
DNA: TGTGCCAGCAGCTACCTCGATCGGGGAAAACTGTTTTTT

J: TRBJ2-5
D: TRBD2
V: TRBV6-6
size: -
CDR3: CASSYSGTSGREQYF
DNA: TGTGCCAGCAGTTATTCCGGGACTAGCGGGAGGGAGCAGTACTTC

J: TRBJ1-5
D: TRBD1
V: TRBV28
size: once
CDR3: CASSVGTGMLNQPQHF
DNA: TGTGCCAGCAGTGTTGGGACAGGGATGCTCAATCAGCCCCAGCATTTT

J: TRBJ1-4
D: TRBD1
V: TRBV27
size: -
CDR3: CASSTRQGALRNEKLFF
DNA: TGTGCCAGCAGTACCAGACAGGGGGCCCTTCGTAATGAAAAACTGTTTTTT

J: TRBJ1-5
D: -
V: TRBV7-2
size: -
CDR3: CASSLVGGAVGNQPQHF
DNA: TGTGCTAGCAGCTTAGTTGGGGGGGCTGTGGGCAATCAGCCCCAGCATTTT

J: TRBJ1-3
D: -
V: TRBV19
size: -
CDR3: CASSIGPGAIYF
DNA: TGTGCCAGTAGTATAGGCCCGGGTGCCATATATTTT

J: TRBJ1-5
D: -
V: TRBV6-5
size: -
CDR3: CASSGRGNQPQHF
DNA: TGTGCCAGCAGCGGGCGGGGGAATCAGCCCCAGCATTTT

J: TRBJ1-2
D: -
V: TRBV30
size: -
CDR3: CAWGPPNSGRESF
DNA: TGTGCCTGGGGGCCCCCGAATTCGGGCAGGGAATCCTTC

J: TRBJ2-6
D: TRBD1
V: TRBV28
size: -
CDR3: CASSPIHLRGLAGANVLTF
DNA: TGTGCCAGCAGTCCAATCCATCTCAGGGGGCTAGCTGGGGCCAACGTCCTGACTTTC

J: TRBJ1-2
D: TRBD1
V: TRBV19
size: -
CDR3: CASSMGTGIGYTF
DNA: TGTGCCAGTAGTATGGGGACAGGGATCGGCTACACCTTC

J: TRBJ1-2
D: -
V: TRBV28
size: -
CDR3: CASTPDRTGYTF
DNA: TGTGCCAGCACTCCCGACAGGACAGGCTACACCTTC

J: TRBJ1-2
D: TRBD1
V: TRBV6-5
size: -
CDR3: CASRRDRGYTF
DNA: TGTGCCAGCAGAAGGGACAGGGGCTACACCTTC

J: TRBJ1-2
D: -
V: TRBV15
size: -
CDR3: CATSRVDSTYGYTF
DNA: TGTGCCACCAGCAGAGTGGACAGTACTTATGGCTACACCTTC

J: TRBJ2-1
D: TRBD2
V: TRBV7-9
size: few
CDR3: CASRFRESGSGRVHEQFF
DNA: TGTGCCAGCAGGTTCAGGGAGTCGGGGTCCGGGAGGGTACATGAGCAGTTCTTC

J: TRBJ2-3
D: TRBD1
V: TRBV15
size: -
CDR3: CATSRGRGQGPLTDTQYF
DNA: TGTGCCACCAGCAGAGGCAGGGGACAGGGTCCTTTGACAGATACGCAGTATTTT

J: TRBJ2-7
D: TRBD1
V: TRBV6-5
size: few
CDR3: CASRPTGTGDNEQYF
DNA: TGTGCCAGCAGGCCAACCGGGACAGGGGACAACGAGCAGTACTTC

J: TRBJ1-2
D: -
V: TRBV9
size: -
CDR3: CASSVGVGNRGGYTF
DNA: TGTGCCAGCAGCGTAGGGGTAGGGAATAGAGGGGGCTACACCTTC

J: TRBJ1-2
D: -
V: TRBV7-2
size: few
CDR3: CASSLDPTNYGYTF
DNA: TGTGCCAGCAGCTTAGACCCCACAAACTATGGCTACACCTTC

J: TRBJ2-7
D: TRBD2
V: TRBV14
size: -
CDR3: CASSRVAGEGDYEQYF
DNA: TGTGCCAGCAGCCGGGTAGCGGGAGAGGGGGACTACGAGCAGTACTTC

J: TRBJ2-7
D: -
V: TRBV27
size: -
CDR3: CASSLKAQPSYEQYF
DNA: TGTGCCAGCAGTTTAAAAGCGCAGCCGTCCTACGAGCAGTACTTC

J: TRBJ2-7
D: -
V: TRBV9
size: -
CDR3: CASSGARGSYEQYF
DNA: TGTGCCAGCAGCGGGGCACGGGGGTCGTACGAGCAGTACTTC

J: TRBJ1-3
D: TRBD1
V: TRBV6-5
size: -
CDR3: CASSRQGRSGNTIYF
DNA: TGTGCCAGCAGCAGACAGGGGAGGTCTGGAAACACCATATATTTT

J: TRBJ1-1
D: -
V: TRBV5-1
size: -
CDR3: CASSPLGTNTEAFF
DNA: TGCGCCAGCAGCCCCCTAGGCACGAACACTGAAGCTTTCTTT

J: TRBJ2-1
D: TRBD2
V: TRBV4-1
size: -
CDR3: CASSQDGASGYNEQFF
DNA: TGCGCCAGCAGCCAAGATGGGGCTAGCGGTTACAATGAGCAGTTCTTC

J: TRBJ1-6
D: -
V: TRBV6-5
size: -
CDR3: CASSSHSNSPLHF
DNA: TGTGCCAGCAGTTCCCACAGTAATTCACCCCTCCACTTT